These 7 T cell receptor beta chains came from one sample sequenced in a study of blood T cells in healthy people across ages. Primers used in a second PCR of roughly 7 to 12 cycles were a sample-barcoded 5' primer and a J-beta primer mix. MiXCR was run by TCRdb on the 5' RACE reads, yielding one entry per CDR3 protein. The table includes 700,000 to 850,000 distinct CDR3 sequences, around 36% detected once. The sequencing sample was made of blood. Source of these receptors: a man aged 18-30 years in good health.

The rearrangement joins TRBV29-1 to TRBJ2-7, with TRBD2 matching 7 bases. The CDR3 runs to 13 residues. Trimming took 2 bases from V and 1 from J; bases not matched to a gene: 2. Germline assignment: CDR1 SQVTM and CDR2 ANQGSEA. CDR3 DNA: TGCAGCGTTGAACGGGAGGATTCCTACGAGCAGTACTTC. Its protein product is CSVEREDSYEQYF.

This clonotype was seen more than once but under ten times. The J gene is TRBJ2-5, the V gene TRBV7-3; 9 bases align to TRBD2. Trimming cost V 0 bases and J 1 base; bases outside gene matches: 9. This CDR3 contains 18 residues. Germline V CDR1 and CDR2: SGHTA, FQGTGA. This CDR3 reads CASSLTGVAGARQETQYF. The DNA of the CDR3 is TGTGCCAGCAGCTTAACGGGGGTAGCGGGGGCTCGCCAAGAGACCCAGTACTTC.

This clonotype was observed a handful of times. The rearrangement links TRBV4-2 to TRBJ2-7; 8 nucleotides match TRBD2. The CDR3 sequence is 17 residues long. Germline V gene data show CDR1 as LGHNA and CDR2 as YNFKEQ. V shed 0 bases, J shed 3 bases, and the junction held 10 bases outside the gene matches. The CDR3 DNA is TGTGCCAGCAGCCAAGAAATGGTAGCGGGGTCCCTCTACGAGCAGTACTTC. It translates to CASSQEMVAGSLYEQYF.

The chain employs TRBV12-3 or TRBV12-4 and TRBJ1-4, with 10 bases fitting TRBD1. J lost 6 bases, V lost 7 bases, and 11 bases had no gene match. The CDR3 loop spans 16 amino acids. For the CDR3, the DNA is TGTGCCAGCACCACGCTCCGGGACAGGGGTCATGAAAAACTGTTTTTT. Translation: CASTTLRDRGHEKLFF.

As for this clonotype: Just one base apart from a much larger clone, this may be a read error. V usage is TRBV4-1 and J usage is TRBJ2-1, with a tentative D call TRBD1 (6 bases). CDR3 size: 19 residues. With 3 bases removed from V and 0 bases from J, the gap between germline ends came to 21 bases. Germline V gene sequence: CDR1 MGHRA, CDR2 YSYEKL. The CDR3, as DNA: TGCGCCAGCAGCCAGACAACCCCTGGGACATGGAGCTCCTACAATGAGCAGTTCTTC. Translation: CASSQTTPGTWSSYNEQFF.

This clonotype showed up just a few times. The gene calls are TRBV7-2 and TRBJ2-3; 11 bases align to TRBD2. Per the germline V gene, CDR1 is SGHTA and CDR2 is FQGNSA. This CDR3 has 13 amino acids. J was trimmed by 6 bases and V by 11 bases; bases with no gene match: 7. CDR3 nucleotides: TGTGCCGGTAGCGGGGGGGCAAGGGATACGCAGTATTTT. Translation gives CAGSGGARDTQYF.

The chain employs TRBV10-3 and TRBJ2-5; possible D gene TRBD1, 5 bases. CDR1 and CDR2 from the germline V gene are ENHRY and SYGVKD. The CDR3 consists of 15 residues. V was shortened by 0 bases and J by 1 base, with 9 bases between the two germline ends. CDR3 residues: CAISESTVTQETQYF. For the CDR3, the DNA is TGTGCCATCAGTGAGTCGACAGTAACCCAAGAGACCCAGTACTTC.